These T cell receptor beta chains were read from a single sample in a study of cytomegalovirus exposure and HLA in healthy donors. Repertoires were generated with immunoSEQ multiplex PCR, while TCRdb's copy carries only in-frame clones and drops some. The sample has fewer than 110,000 clones; more than 75% are singletons. Sequencing used PBMCs. Receptors were obtained from a man aged 25 to 45 in good health and CMV-seropositive. The conserved cysteine and the conserved F or W are not part of the CDR3 here.

CDR3,V,J,length
ASSRDRAARGYT,TRBV19,TRBJ1-2,12
ASGGQAGGYT,TRBV19,TRBJ1-2,10
ASSPSWDTVSYEQY,TRBV13,NA,14
AISRDNEKLF,TRBV10-3,TRBJ1-4,10
ASRYRGLWETQY,TRBV4-1,TRBJ2-5,12
ASSYSLASNQPQH,TRBV6-5,TRBJ1-5,13
ASSQLPGQASNEQF,TRBV4-1,TRBJ2-1,14
ASSLTGNSNYGYT,TRBV6-5,TRBJ1-2,13
ASCAPGANYGYT,TRBV6-5,TRBJ1-2,12
ASSSRQKISTDTQY,TRBV7-9,TRBJ2-3,14
ASGEDSNQPQH,TRBV12-5,TRBJ1-5,11
ASSVAPGTNEKLF,TRBV9,TRBJ1-4,13
ASSLRDKGGRSTEAF,TRBV7-8,TRBJ1-1,15
ASGPRTGDEEKLF,TRBV5-1,TRBJ1-4,13
ASTGQGAGQPQH,TRBV19,TRBJ1-5,12
ASSLQVGQKNSPLH,TRBV5-1,TRBJ1-6,14
ASTSQGRNTEAF,TRBV6-5,TRBJ1-1,12
SVHQWSEAF,TRBV29-1,TRBJ1-1,9
ASSDSGLAGANVLT,TRBV6-4,TRBJ2-6,14
ASSQNRGAEKLF,TRBV11-2,TRBJ1-4,12
ASSPLFQGNYGYT,TRBV11-2,TRBJ1-2,13
ASSLGSGGRSF,TRBV11-3,TRBJ2-1,11
ASSVLSSGGETQY,TRBV9,TRBJ2-5,13
ACRGTALNTQY,TRBV30,TRBJ2-3,11
ASSGGGRVKSYEQY,TRBV2,TRBJ2-7,14
ASSIFQGGNSPLH,TRBV19,TRBJ1-6,13
ASSLGTAYGYT,TRBV7-9,TRBJ1-2,11
ASSEGGAGISQY,TRBV6-1,TRBJ2-7,12
ASSYNRGGDIQY,TRBV6-6,TRBJ2-4,12
ASSADRDNTEAF,TRBV5-1,TRBJ1-1,12
ASSLWTGGQYGYT,TRBV19,TRBJ1-2,13
ASSPPGLADMGEQY,TRBV18,TRBJ2-7,14
ASGPGQALTSGGLEQY,TRBV12-5,TRBJ2-7,16
ASSLTADANTGELF,TRBV5-6,TRBJ2-2,14
ASSLDGTGYNEQF,TRBV5-4,TRBJ2-1,13
ASSPGQGAGEKLF,TRBV5-4,TRBJ1-4,13
AISSGTGDQPQH,TRBV10-3,TRBJ1-5,12
ASSHRVGNQPQH,TRBV6-5,TRBJ1-5,12
ASSRTGTGTGEKLF,TRBV5-1,TRBJ1-4,14
ASSLEVGEGTDTQY,TRBV5-4,TRBJ2-3,14
ASSLVSQETQY,TRBV5-6,TRBJ2-5,11
ASIKSGGAGNTQY,TRBV7-9,TRBJ2-3,13
ASSPGQGYTGELF,TRBV7-9,TRBJ2-2,13
ASSGRGSGNTIY,TRBV7-8,TRBJ1-3,12
ASSSYGGMETQY,TRBV7-3,TRBJ2-5,12
ASSLGGVTGPLH,TRBV7-9,TRBJ1-6,12
ATTTGGPNYGYT,TRBV6-5,TRBJ1-2,12
ASSPTGSSYEQY,TRBV18,TRBJ2-7,12
ASSLRQGNTEAF,TRBV19,TRBJ1-1,12
ASKVRTGGTEAF,TRBV19,TRBJ1-1,12
ASSERGTGKADTQY,TRBV25-1,TRBJ2-3,14
ASSFSGGSDTQY,TRBV19,TRBJ2-3,12